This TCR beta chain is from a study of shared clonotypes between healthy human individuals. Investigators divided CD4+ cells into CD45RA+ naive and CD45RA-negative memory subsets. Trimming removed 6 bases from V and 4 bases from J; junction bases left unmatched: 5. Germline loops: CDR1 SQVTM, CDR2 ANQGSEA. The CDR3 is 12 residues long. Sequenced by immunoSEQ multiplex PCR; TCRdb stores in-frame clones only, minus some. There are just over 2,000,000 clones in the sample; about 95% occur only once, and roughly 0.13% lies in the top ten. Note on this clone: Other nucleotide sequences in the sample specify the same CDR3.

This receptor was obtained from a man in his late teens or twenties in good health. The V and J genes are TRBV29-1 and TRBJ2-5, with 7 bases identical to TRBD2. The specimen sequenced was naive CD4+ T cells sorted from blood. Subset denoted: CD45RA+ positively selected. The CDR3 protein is CSVGEGRETQYF. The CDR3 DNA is TGCAGCGTGGGGGAGGGCAGAGAGACCCAGTACTTC.